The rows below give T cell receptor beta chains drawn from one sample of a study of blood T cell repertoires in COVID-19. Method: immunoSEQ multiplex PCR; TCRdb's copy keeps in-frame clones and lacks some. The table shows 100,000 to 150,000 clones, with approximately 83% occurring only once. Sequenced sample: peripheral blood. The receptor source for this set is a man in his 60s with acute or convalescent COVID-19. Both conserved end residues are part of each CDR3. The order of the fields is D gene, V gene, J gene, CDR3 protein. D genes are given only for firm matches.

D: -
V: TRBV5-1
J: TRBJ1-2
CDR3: CASSVTGANYGYTF

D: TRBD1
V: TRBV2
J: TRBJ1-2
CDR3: CASSEEGTGDYGYTF

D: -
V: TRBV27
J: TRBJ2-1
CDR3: CASSSQPKGGKRSSYNEQFF

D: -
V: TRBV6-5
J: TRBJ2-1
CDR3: CASARGEQFF

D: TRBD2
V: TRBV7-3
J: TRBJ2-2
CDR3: CASRSGRVSGELFF

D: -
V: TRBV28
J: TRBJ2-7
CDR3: CASRSGGTGIEQYF

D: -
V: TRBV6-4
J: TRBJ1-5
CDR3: CAKAPWQQRSNQPQHF

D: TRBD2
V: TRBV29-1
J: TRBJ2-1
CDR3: CSVEDFSGSSYNEQFF

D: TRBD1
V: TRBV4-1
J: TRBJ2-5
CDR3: CASSQLPGTAKETQYF

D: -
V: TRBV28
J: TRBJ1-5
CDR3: CASTMGKPTGPQHF

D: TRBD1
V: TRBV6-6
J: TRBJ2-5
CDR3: CASTDPDRGRQTQYF

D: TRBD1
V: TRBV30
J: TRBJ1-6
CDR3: CAWSTGGPLHF

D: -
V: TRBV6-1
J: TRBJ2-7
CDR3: CASSERYEQYF

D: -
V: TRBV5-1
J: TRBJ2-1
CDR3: CASSLDEGEQFF

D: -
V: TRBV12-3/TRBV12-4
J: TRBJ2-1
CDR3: CASSPGGDNEQFF

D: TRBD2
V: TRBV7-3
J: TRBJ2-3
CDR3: CASSREGSGTDTQYF

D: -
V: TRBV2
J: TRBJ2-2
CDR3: CASTKQGNTGELFF

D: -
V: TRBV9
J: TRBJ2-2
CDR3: CASSSGAQGTGELFF

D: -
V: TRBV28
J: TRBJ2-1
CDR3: CASSSRTSYTWSYNEQFF

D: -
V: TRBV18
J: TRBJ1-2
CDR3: CASSPQTESYGYTF

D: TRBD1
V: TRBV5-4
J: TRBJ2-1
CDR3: CASSLVQGDNEQFF

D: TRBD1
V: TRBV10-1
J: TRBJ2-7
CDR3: CASSDPGTGPGEQYF

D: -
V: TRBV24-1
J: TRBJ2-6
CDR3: CATSGAGSSGANVLTF

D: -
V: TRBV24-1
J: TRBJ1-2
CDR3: CATSDIEGYTF